Following are 10 T cell receptor beta chains from one sample sequenced in a study of blood T cell repertoires in COVID-19. TCRdb's copy holds only in-frame clones and misses some; the assay was immunoSEQ multiplex PCR. Among about 120,000 clones, roughly 80% were seen once, and the ten largest hold approximately 1.5%. The sample taken for sequencing was peripheral blood. These receptors came from a man aged 45-65 years with acute or convalescent COVID-19.

V gene TRBV7-3 combines with J gene TRBJ2-3, with 14 nucleotides matching TRBD2. The germline CDR1 and CDR2 sequences are SGHTA and FQGTGA. V lost 3 bases, J lost 8 bases, and 10 bases stayed unmatched. The CDR3 runs 17 residues. The CDR3 reads CASSFDGTSGGKPTQYF. The DNA of the CDR3 is TGTGCCAGCAGCTTTGACGGGACTAGCGGGGGCAAACCTACGCAGTATTTT.

This clone showed up many times. The rearrangement uses TRBV30 and TRBJ1-1; 10 bases map to TRBD1. Per the germline V gene, CDR1 is GTSNPN and CDR2 is SVGIG (reference sequence). CDR3 size: 13 residues. J was trimmed by 10 bases and V by 6 bases; bases with no gene match: 11. The CDR3 DNA sequence: TGTGCCTGCATACGAGTCCGGGACAGGGGAGCTTTCTTT. Translating it yields CACIRVRDRGAFF.

V gene TRBV4-1 combines with J gene TRBJ1-4; TRBD1 might be the D (5 bases). This CDR3 is 15 amino acids long. V lost 1 base, J lost 8 bases, and 14 bases lay in between. Germline lookup yields CDR1 MGHRA and CDR2 YSYEKL. CDR3 sequence: CASSQAGTLREKLFF. CDR3 in DNA: TGCGCCAGCAGCCAAGCCGGGACTCTGCGGGAAAAACTGTTTTTT.

The chain couples TRBV6-5 to TRBJ1-2, with 7 bases lining up with TRBD1. Trimming cost V 6 bases and J 6 bases; bases outside gene matches: 10. The CDR3 length is 14 residues. Germline assignment: CDR1 MNHEY and CDR2 SVGAGI. CDR3: CASSPRQGSDGYTF. The CDR3 DNA follows: TGTGCCAGCAGCCCACGACAGGGTTCGGATGGCTACACCTTC.

This clone has only one observation. The chain recombines TRBV5-1 with TRBJ1-3; D not resolved. The CDR3 runs 17 residues. Germline assignment: CDR1 SGHRS and CDR2 YFSETQ. Trimming shortened V by 3 bases and J by 0 bases, and 16 bases separated the two germline ends. The CDR3 loop reads CASSSAGERSSGNTIYF. The CDR3, as DNA: TGCGCCAGCAGCTCGGCCGGGGAGAGAAGCTCTGGAAACACCATATATTTT.

This clone was seen more than once but under ten times. Here the CDR3 reads CASSQEPVSGNTIYF. DNA for the CDR3: TGTGCCAGCAGCCAAGAGCCAGTGTCTGGAAACACCATATATTTT. The chain combines TRBV3-1 (or the pseudogene TRBV3-2) with TRBJ1-3, with D hard to call. This CDR3 region has 15 residues. The germline gives CDR1 LGHDT, CDR2 YNNKEL (reference sequence). V gave up 0 bases and J gave up 1 base, with 7 bases separating them.

The gene calls are TRBV7-9 and TRBJ2-7; TRBD2 is a possible D gene (6 bases). V was trimmed by 5 bases and J by 0 bases, leaving 20 bases between them. Germline loops: CDR1 SEHNR, CDR2 FQNEAQ (reference sequence). The CDR3 covers 17 residues. The CDR3 sequence is CASSPGGVALSSYEQYF. The CDR3 DNA follows: TGTGCCAGCAGCCCGGGCGGGGTGGCCCTAAGCTCCTACGAGCAGTACTTC.

This rearrangement joins TRBV18 to TRBJ2-3; D perhaps matches TRBD1 (5 bases). CDR3 length: 16 residues. CDR1 and CDR2 (germline): KGHSH, LQKENI. Deletions cut 0 bases from V and 2 bases from J, with 12 bases between. The CDR3 reads CASSPPNHRTTDTQYF. In DNA form, the CDR3 reads TGTGCCAGCTCACCACCGAATCACAGGACCACAGATACGCAGTATTTT.

This chain joins TRBV5-1 and TRBJ2-3; 13 bases match TRBD2. This CDR3 is 15 amino acids long. With V trimmed by 6 bases and J by 0 bases, 1 base remained unmatched. Germline CDR1 reads SGHRS; CDR2 reads YFSETQ. The CDR3 DNA reads as TGCGCCAGCAAGGGACTAGCGGGAAGCACAGATACGCAGTATTTT. It codes for CASKGLAGSTDTQYF.

The chain combines TRBV11-2 with TRBJ2-1, with D perhaps matching TRBD2 (6 bases). Trimming took off 1 base at V and 4 bases at J, with 17 bases between the two ends. Germline CDR1 SGHAT, CDR2 FQNNGV. The CDR3 sequence is 17 residues long. CDR3 loop: CASSLVPVGGRYNEQFF. CDR3 bases: TGTGCCAGCAGCTTAGTTCCCGTGGGGGGACGGTACAATGAGCAGTTCTTC.